One T cell receptor (beta chain) is described in this entry. The antigen remains unidentified. This entry belongs to a study of response to subunit inactivated influenza vaccine. Points from the study as a whole: The authors put forward the suggestion that each seasonal influenza vaccination may bring in only a limited number of new T cells.

TCRdb used MiXCR to reprocess the RT-PCR reads, holding one entry per CDR3 protein. The sample holds 860,000 or so distinct CDR3 sequences, 20% to 25% seen once. Per the germline V gene, CDR1 is MDHEN and CDR2 is SYDVKM. This CDR3 has 14 residues. The V and J ends lost 7 bases and 5 bases, in that order; junction bases with no gene match: 5. The chain has TRBV28 and TRBJ2-7, with 13 positions matching TRBD2. The source of this sequence is a man over 45 who received an inactivated influenza vaccine. Sequencing was performed on PBMCs from blood, taken 5 days after vaccination. The CDR3: CASTTSGRLNEQYF. The CDR3 nucleotides are TGTGCCAGCACGACTAGCGGGAGGCTAAACGAGCAGTACTTC.